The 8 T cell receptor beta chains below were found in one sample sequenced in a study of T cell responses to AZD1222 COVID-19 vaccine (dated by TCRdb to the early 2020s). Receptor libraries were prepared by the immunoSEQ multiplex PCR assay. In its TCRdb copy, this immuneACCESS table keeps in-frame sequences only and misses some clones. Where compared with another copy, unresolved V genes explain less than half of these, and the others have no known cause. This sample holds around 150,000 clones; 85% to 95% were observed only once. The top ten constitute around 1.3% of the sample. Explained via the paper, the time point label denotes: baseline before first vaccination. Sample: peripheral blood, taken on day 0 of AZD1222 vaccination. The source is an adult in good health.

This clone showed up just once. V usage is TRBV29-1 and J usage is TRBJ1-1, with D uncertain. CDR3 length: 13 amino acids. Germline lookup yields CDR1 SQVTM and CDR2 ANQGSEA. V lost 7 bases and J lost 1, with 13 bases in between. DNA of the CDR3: TGCAGCGCCCAGGCTCAGGCGAACACTGAAGCTTTCTTT. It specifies CSAQAQANTEAFF.

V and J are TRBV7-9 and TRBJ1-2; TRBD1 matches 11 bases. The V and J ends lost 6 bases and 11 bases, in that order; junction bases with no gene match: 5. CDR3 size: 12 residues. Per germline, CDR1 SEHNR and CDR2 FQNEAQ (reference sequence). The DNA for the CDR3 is TGTGCCAGCAGACCGGACAGGGGGCGGTACACCTTC. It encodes CASRPDRGRYTF. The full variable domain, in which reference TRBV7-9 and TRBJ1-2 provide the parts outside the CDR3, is DTGVSQNPRHKITKRGQNVTFRCDPISEHNRLYWYRQTLGQGPEFLTYFQNEAQLEKSRLLSDRFSAERPKGSFSTLEIQRTEQGDSAMYLCASRPDRGRYTFGSGTRLTVV.

CDR3 sequence reads: CASSERGNQPQHF. CDR3 nucleotides: TGTGCCAGCAGTGAGAGGGGTAATCAGCCCCAGCATTTT. The chain recombines TRBV6-4 with TRBJ1-5; tentative D call: TRBD1 (5 bases). The CDR3 sequence is 13 residues long. Trimming removed 3 bases from V and 4 bases from J, with 7 bases in between. Germline-derived CDR1 and CDR2 are MRHNA and SNTAGT.

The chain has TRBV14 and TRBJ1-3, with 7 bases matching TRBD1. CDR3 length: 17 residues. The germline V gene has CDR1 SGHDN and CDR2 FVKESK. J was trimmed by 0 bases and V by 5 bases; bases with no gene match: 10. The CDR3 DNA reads TGTGCCAGCAGCGCTCTCTCCGGGACAGTCTCTGGAAACACCATATATTTT. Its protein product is CASSALSGTVSGNTIYF.

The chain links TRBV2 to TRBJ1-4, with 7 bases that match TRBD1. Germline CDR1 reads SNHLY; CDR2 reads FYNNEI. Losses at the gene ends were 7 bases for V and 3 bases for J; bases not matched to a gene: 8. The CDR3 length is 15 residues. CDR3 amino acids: CASKHRGASNEKLFF. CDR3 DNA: TGTGCCAGCAAACACAGGGGAGCTTCTAATGAAAAACTGTTTTTT.

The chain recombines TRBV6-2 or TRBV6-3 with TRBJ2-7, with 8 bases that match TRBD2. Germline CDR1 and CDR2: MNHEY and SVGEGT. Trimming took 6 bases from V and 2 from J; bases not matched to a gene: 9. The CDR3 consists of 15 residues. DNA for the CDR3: TGTGCCAGCAGCCCGGCCACTAGCGGACCCTACGAGCAGTACGTC. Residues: CASSPATSGPYEQYV.

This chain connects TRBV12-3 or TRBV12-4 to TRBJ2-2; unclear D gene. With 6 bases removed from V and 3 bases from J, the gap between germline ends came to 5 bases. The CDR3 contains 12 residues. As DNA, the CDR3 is TGTGCCAGCAGCCCGCACACCGGGGAGCTGTTTTTT. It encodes CASSPHTGELFF.

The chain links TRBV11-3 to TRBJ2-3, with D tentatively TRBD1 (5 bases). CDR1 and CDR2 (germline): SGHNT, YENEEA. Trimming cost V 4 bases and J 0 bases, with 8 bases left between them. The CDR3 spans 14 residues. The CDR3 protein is CASSSGYSTDTQYF. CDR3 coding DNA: TGTGCCAGCAGCTCAGGGTACAGCACAGATACGCAGTATTTT.